This T cell receptor beta chain was identified during a study of post-analysis software for immune sequencing data. This clonotype appeared a few times. Its specificity is unknown. The TCR beta cDNA libraries contained unique molecular identifiers. TCRdb used MiXCR to reprocess the PCR reads, holding one entry per CDR3 protein. This table has about 760,000 distinct CDR3 sequences, 25% to 30% appearing once. The CDR3 extends over 15 amino acids. Germline CDR1 is KGHDR and CDR2 is SFDVKD. Deletions cut 3 bases from V and 5 bases from J, with 15 bases between. Study observations and caveats: Compared with controls, patients had more of five or six TRBV segments, including TRBV5-6, TRBV5-1 and TRBV20-1.

Source material: blood. This TCR came from a girl under 18 with multiple sclerosis. The chain is built from TRBV24-1 and TRBJ2-5, with TRBD2 as a possible D gene (6 bases). For the CDR3, the DNA is TGTGCCACCAGTGATGTCCGGGAGCAGGAGGAGACCCAGTACTTC. Its translation: CATSDVREQEETQYF.